This entry is about one TCR beta chain. The V end lost 7 bases, the J end lost 6 bases, and 13 bases lay between the germline ends. The CDR3 extends over 12 amino acids. Germline V gene data show CDR1 as SGHRS and CDR2 as YFSETQ. The sample comes from a study of blood T cell repertoires in COVID-19. Study context: Acute-phase and convalescent COVID-19 samples originated in the United States, Italy and Spain. T cells, B-cell-depleted T cells, or PBMCs supplied cDNA or gDNA.

Authors' analysis steps: Researchers report that nucleated cell counts were estimated from reference gene primer amplification. Here immunoSEQ multiplex PCR was the method, and the copy in TCRdb shows in-frame clones only, minus some. V, J and clone size were drawn from that table, and D and trimming were deduced from the DNA. The data hold around 200,000 clones, with about 90% observed a single time. This TCR was sampled from a man aged 40-50 years with active or convalescent COVID-19. The material sequenced was peripheral blood. The J gene is TRBJ1-2, the V gene TRBV5-1; D uncertain. The chain's CDR3 is CASARTGNGYTF. For the CDR3, the DNA is TGCGCCAGCGCTCGAACGGGGAATGGCTACACCTTC.